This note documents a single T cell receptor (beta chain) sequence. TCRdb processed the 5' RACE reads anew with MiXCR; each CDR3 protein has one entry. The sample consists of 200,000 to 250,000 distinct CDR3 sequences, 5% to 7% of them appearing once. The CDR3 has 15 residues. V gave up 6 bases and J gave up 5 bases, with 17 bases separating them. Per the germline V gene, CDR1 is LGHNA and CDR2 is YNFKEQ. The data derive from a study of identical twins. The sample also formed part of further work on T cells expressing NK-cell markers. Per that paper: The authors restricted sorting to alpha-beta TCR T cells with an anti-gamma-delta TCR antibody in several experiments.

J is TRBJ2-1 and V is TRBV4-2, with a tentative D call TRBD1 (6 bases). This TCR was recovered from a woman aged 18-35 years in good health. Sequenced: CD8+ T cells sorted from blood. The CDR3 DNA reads TGTGCCAGCAGGGCAATTCAGGGGCCCCACAATGAGCAGTTCTTC. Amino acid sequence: CASRAIQGPHNEQFF.